Listed here are 5 T cell receptor beta chains from one sample, sequenced in a study of cytomegalovirus exposure and HLA in healthy donors. Vbeta (60) and Jbeta (13) primers were used in the PCR. Produced via immunoSEQ multiplex PCR; TCRdb's table is partial and in-frame only. There are some 170,000 clones in the sample; roughly 85% occur only once, and 6% to 7% lies in the top ten. Sequencing was done on a sample of PBMCs. The receptors stem from a man in his forties or fifties in good health and CMV-seropositive.

The chain employs TRBV11-3 and TRBJ2-5, with 13 bases that match TRBD2. Germline V CDR1 and CDR2: SGHNT, YENEEA. Trimming removed 5 bases from V and 1 base from J; junction bases left unmatched: 7. This CDR3 is 17 amino acids long. As DNA, the CDR3 is TGTGCCAGCAGCGGCCTCACTAGCGGGAGGGGCCAAGAGACCCAGTACTTC. This sequence encodes CASSGLTSGRGQETQYF.

The chain employs TRBV2 and TRBJ2-7; D is uncertain. Germline CDR1 is SNHLY and CDR2 is FYNNEI. This CDR3 region has 14 residues. The V and J ends lost 1 base and 3 bases respectively, with 10 bases between them. The CDR3 loop reads CASSEGGSDYEQYF. The CDR3, as DNA: TGTGCCAGCAGTGAAGGCGGCAGCGACTACGAGCAGTACTTC. Variable domain in full (rest from reference TRBV2 and TRBJ2-7): EPEVTQTPSHQVTQMGQEVILRCVPISNHLYFYWYRQILGQKVEFLVSFYNNEISEKSEIFDDQFSVERPDGSNFTLKIRSTKLEDSAMYFCASSEGGSDYEQYFGPGTRLTVT.

The rearrangement joins TRBV6-1 to TRBJ1-2, with 9 bases lining up with TRBD1. The CDR3 is 14 amino acids. CDR1 is MNHNS and CDR2 is SASEGT in the germline V gene. The trim removed 3 bases at V and 8 bases at J, leaving 7 bases unmatched. The CDR3 DNA reads TGTGCCAGCAGTGACGGGGGACAGGGTTTCGGCTACACCTTC. Protein: CASSDGGQGFGYTF.

The genes are TRBV11-3 and TRBJ2-5; TRBD2 might be the D (5 bases). The V end was cut by 3 bases, the J end by 1 base, with 15 bases between. This CDR3 contains 16 residues. From germline, CDR1 is SGHNT and CDR2 YENEEA. DNA of the CDR3: TGTGCCAGCAGCTTTAGTGGCGGAGGACCCCAAGAGACCCAGTACTTC. It codes for CASSFSGGGPQETQYF.

The rearrangement uses TRBV5-1 and TRBJ2-1, with 10 nucleotides matching TRBD2. Trimming removed 4 bases from V and 5 bases from J; junction bases left unmatched: 3. Germline-derived CDR1 and CDR2 are SGHRS and YFSETQ. CDR3 length: 14 residues. The chain's CDR3 is CASSKGLAHNEQFF. CDR3 DNA: TGCGCCAGCAGCAAGGGACTAGCGCACAATGAGCAGTTCTTC.